Each of the 5 T cell receptor beta chains below was sequenced from the same sample in a study of OX40 agonist ivuxolimab in advanced cancers. Clones were read by immunoSEQ multiplex PCR, and TCRdb kept only the in-frame ones, dropping some. The sample has roughly 80,000 clones; around 86% are singletons. The source material was CD4+ or CD8+ T cells sorted from blood, sampled in a trial of the OX40 agonist ivuxolimab. The receptors shown here come from an adult with an advanced solid tumor such as melanoma, head and neck, liver or kidney cancer.

The chain links TRBV7-6 to TRBJ1-5; D may be TRBD1 (6 bases). Trimming removed 1 base from V and 7 bases from J, with 11 bases in between. CDR1 is SGHVS, CDR2 FNYEAQ, per germline. CDR3 length: 14 residues. CDR3 protein: CASSLVGAGQPQHF. CDR3 DNA: TGTGCCAGCAGCTTAGTGGGGGCTGGCCAGCCCCAGCATTTT.

The chain carries TRBV7-8 and TRBJ2-1; 7 bases agree with TRBD2. Trimming cost V 6 bases and J 4 bases; bases outside gene matches: 9. Looked up from germline, CDR1 is SGHVS and CDR2 is FQNEAQ. This CDR3 spans 15 amino acids. DNA of the CDR3: TGTGCCAGCAGTAAATCCGGGACTAAATACAATGAGCAGTTCTTC. Amino acid sequence: CASSKSGTKYNEQFF.

In its sample, this clone was seen once. The chain has TRBV7-8 and TRBJ1-1; D is uncertain. The ends were cut back, 4 bases at V and 1 base at J, with 7 bases in the middle. The CDR3 spans 13 residues. The germline CDR1 and CDR2 sequences are SGHVS and FQNEAQ. The CDR3 nucleotides are TGTGCCAGCAGCTCCAAATGGAACACTGAAGCTTTCTTT. Amino acid sequence: CASSSKWNTEAFF.

The chain uses TRBV30 and TRBJ1-4; D unresolved. Germline V lookup: CDR1 GTSNPN, CDR2 SVGIG (reference sequence). Trimming stripped 4 bases from V and 0 bases from J, with 12 bases between. The CDR3 extends over 15 amino acids. The CDR3: CAWNSDGATNEKLFF. In DNA, the CDR3 is TGTGCCTGGAATTCAGACGGTGCAACTAATGAAAAACTGTTTTTT.

This clone appeared a single time. The chain links TRBV10-2 to TRBJ1-6, with D unresolved. Germline values: CDR1 WSHSY, CDR2 SAAADI. V lost 10 bases and J lost 7, with 17 bases in between. The CDR3 covers 14 residues. This CDR3 reads CATRGRRENSPLHF. CDR3 DNA: TGCGCCACCCGCGGTAGGAGGGAGAATTCACCCCTCCACTTT.